A single sample is the source of the 18 T cell receptor beta chains below, sequenced in a study of blood T cell repertoires in COVID-19. Sequencing was performed with immunoSEQ multiplex PCR; in TCRdb, only in-frame clones are kept and a portion is missing. The sample has 180,000 or so clones, under 85% seen once. Source material: peripheral blood. These receptors all stem from a man between 60 and 75 years old who had recovered from COVID-19.

This clone was seen just once. The chain is built from TRBV6-5 and TRBJ1-5; TRBD1 is a possible D gene (6 bases). The germline V gene has CDR1 MNHEY and CDR2 SVGAGI. Trimming pared 7 bases from V and 5 bases from J, leaving 18 bases between. The CDR3 runs to 15 residues. CDR3 loop: CASNQKTGSYQPQHF. CDR3 DNA: TGTGCCAGCAACCAAAAAACAGGGTCCTATCAGCCCCAGCATTTT.

V and J are TRBV3-1 (or the pseudogene TRBV3-2) and TRBJ2-7; D gene uncertain. The V and J ends lost 4 bases and 3 bases respectively, with 4 bases between them. This CDR3 is built from 11 residues. Germline CDR1 LGHDT, CDR2 YNNKEL (reference sequence). CDR3 in DNA: TGTGCCAGCAGCCGTAACTACGAGCAGTACTTC. It translates to CASSRNYEQYF.

The chain links TRBV7-2 to TRBJ1-1, with D perhaps TRBD1 (5 bases). Deletions cut 5 bases from V and 5 bases from J, with 21 bases between. CDR1 is SGHTA, CDR2 FQGNSA, per germline. The CDR3 is 16 residues long. CDR3 in amino acids: CASSVDSPRGGTEAFF. The CDR3 DNA reads as TGTGCCAGCAGCGTTGACAGTCCCCGGGGGGGGACTGAAGCTTTCTTT. The full variable domain, its missing parts supplied by reference TRBV7-2 and TRBJ1-1, is GAGVSQSPSNKVTEKGKDVELRCDPISGHTALYWYRQSLGQGLEFLIYFQGNSAPDKSGLPSDRFSAERTGGSVSTLTIQRTQQEDSAVYLCASSVDSPRGGTEAFFGQGTRLTVV.

This clone was picked up a small number of times. The chain employs TRBV11-2 and TRBJ1-2, with D perhaps TRBD1 (6 bases). CDR3 length: 19 amino acids. Germline V gene lookup returns CDR1 SGHAT and CDR2 FQNNGV. Trimming took 6 bases from V and 0 from J, leaving 26 bases between them. In DNA form, the CDR3 reads TGTGCCAGCAGTCCCCCGAATGGGGGCGGCCTTCTAGCTAACTATGGCTACACCTTC. This codes for CASSPPNGGGLLANYGYTF.

The chain is built from TRBV3-1 (or the pseudogene TRBV3-2) and TRBJ1-3; D not resolved. Trimming shortened V by 7 bases and J by 4 bases, and 20 bases separated the two germline ends. This CDR3 region has 16 residues. Germline V lookup: CDR1 LGHDT, CDR2 YNNKEL (reference sequence). The CDR3: CASKPTGLSGGNTIYF. CDR3 nucleotides: TGTGCCAGCAAGCCAACTGGACTCTCGGGAGGAAACACCATATATTTT.

The chain recombines TRBV7-2 with TRBJ1-1; D unclear. Trimming stripped 4 bases from V and 4 bases from J, with 13 bases between. The germline CDR1 and CDR2 sequences are SGHTA and FQGNSA. The CDR3 spans 14 residues. The CDR3 reads CASSSNVRITEAFF. For the CDR3, the DNA is TGTGCCAGCAGCTCTAACGTCAGGATCACTGAAGCTTTCTTT.

This chain links TRBV7-2 with TRBJ2-2; 7 nucleotides align to TRBD1. The ends lost 6 bases at V and 0 bases at J; junction bases unmatched: 4. Germline V gives CDR1 SGHTA, CDR2 FQGNSA. CDR3 length equals 15 residues. The CDR3 spells CASSRQGPNTGELFF. CDR3 DNA sequence: TGTGCCAGCAGTCGACAGGGCCCGAACACCGGGGAGCTGTTTTTT.

The V gene is TRBV6-4, the J gene TRBJ1-6, with D uncertain. Trimming took off 6 bases at V and 0 bases at J, with 12 bases between the two ends. The CDR3 consists of 16 residues. Germline CDR1 is MRHNA and CDR2 is SNTAGT. The CDR3 DNA reads TGTGCCAGCAGCAAAAGACTGAGCTCCTATAATTCACCCCTCCACTTT. As protein: CASSKRLSSYNSPLHF.

CDR3: CASSQDYEKLFF. The CDR3 DNA is TGCGCCAGCAGCCAAGACTACGAAAAACTGTTTTTT. The chain is built from TRBV4-1 and TRBJ1-4; D call uncertain. Germline V gene sequence: CDR1 MGHRA, CDR2 YSYEKL. V was shortened by 0 bases and J by 8 bases, with 4 bases between the two germline ends. The CDR3 consists of 12 residues.

This clone was observed a handful of times. V and J are TRBV19 and TRBJ2-3, with a weak D call TRBD1 (6 bases). The V end was cut by 9 bases, the J end by 5 bases, with 15 bases between. CDR1 and CDR2 (germline): LNHDA, SQIVND (reference sequence). The CDR3 extends over 13 amino acids. CDR3 nucleotides: TGTGCCAGCCAGGGGACGAGGGGAGATACGCAGTATTTT. This translates into CASQGTRGDTQYF.

This clone was picked up one time. The chain joins TRBV19 to TRBJ2-2; D is undetermined. This CDR3 contains 15 residues. Per germline, CDR1 LNHDA and CDR2 SQIVND (reference sequence). Trimming shortened V by 7 bases and J by 0 bases, and 12 bases separated the two germline ends. The CDR3 DNA follows: TGTGCCAGTAACCCGGTAAGCGCGAACACCGGGGAGCTGTTTTTT. Protein: CASNPVSANTGELFF.

The chain couples TRBV7-9 to TRBJ2-7, with D maybe TRBD1 (6 bases). Looked up from germline, CDR1 is SEHNR and CDR2 is FQNEAQ (reference sequence). The V end was cut by 3 bases, the J end by 2 bases, with 14 bases between. This CDR3 is 15 amino acids long. CDR3: CASSFVQGLTYEQYF. Written as DNA, the CDR3 is TGTGCCAGCAGCTTCGTGCAGGGGTTGACCTACGAGCAGTACTTC.

The chain is built from TRBV6-5 and TRBJ1-5; 7 nucleotides line up with TRBD1. The CDR3 loop spans 13 amino acids. The V segment lost 5 bases and the J segment 9 bases; nucleotides outside the gene matches: 7. Germline lookup yields CDR1 MNHEY and CDR2 SVGAGI. The CDR3 bases are TGTGCCAGCAGTACCGACAGGGACCGGCCCCAGCATTTT. It yields the protein CASSTDRDRPQHF.

The chain has TRBV5-1 and TRBJ2-3; 9 bases match TRBD2. V lost 0 bases and J lost 4; bases outside the gene matches: 3. Germline V CDR1 and CDR2: SGHRS, YFSETQ. This CDR3 is 15 amino acids long. Written as DNA, the CDR3 is TGCGCCAGCAGCTTGGTTGCGGGGGGGCCAGATACGCAGTATTTT. Translating it yields CASSLVAGGPDTQYF.

The V call is TRBV7-2, the J call TRBJ2-7, with TRBD2 matching over 12 bases. CDR3 length equals 15 residues. CDR1 and CDR2 (germline): SGHTA, FQGNSA. The trim removed 5 bases at V and 4 bases at J, leaving 6 bases unmatched. Written as DNA, the CDR3 is TGTGCCAGCAGCGACGCTAGCGGGGGGGCTTACGAGCAGTACTTC. Protein sequence: CASSDASGGAYEQYF.

The V call is TRBV14, the J call TRBJ2-3; a weak D match, TRBD1 (6 bases). Trimming removed 2 bases at V and 12 bases at J, with 15 bases between. The V gene's germline CDR1 is SGHDN and CDR2 FVKESK. The CDR3 is 13 residues long. CDR3 sequence: CASSQTGNYPQYF. DNA of the CDR3: TGTGCCAGCAGCCAAACAGGGAATTATCCTCAGTATTTT.

This sequence joins TRBV10-3 and TRBJ1-1; possible D gene TRBD1, 6 bases. Germline V gene lookup returns CDR1 ENHRY and CDR2 SYGVKD. This CDR3 has 13 amino acids. V gave up 8 bases and J gave up 1 base, with 11 bases separating them. Here the CDR3 DNA reads TGTGCCATCGGGGGACAAGGGAACACTGAAGCTTTCTTT. Amino acids: CAIGGQGNTEAFF.

V gene TRBV19 combines with J gene TRBJ1-5, with 7 bases aligning to TRBD1. The CDR3 is 14 residues long. The germline CDR1 and CDR2 sequences are LNHDA and SQIVND (reference sequence). The CDR3 bases are TGTGCGACCCAGGGACAGAGAGGACCTCAGCCCCAGCATTTT. Translated, it gives CATQGQRGPQPQHF.